The 9 T cell receptor beta chains below all came from one sample that was sequenced in a study of Tregs in tolerant kidney transplant recipients. Measured with immunoSEQ multiplex PCR; TCRdb has only the in-frame clones, and not every one. The sample yields 85,000 to 95,000 clones, around nine tenths seen once. The sample taken for sequencing was CD8+ T cells from blood. Receptor source: a human donor in good health.

The chain has TRBV29-1 and TRBJ1-2, with a tentative D call TRBD1 (5 bases). The CDR3 has 13 amino acids. Between the trimmed V and J ends, which lost 6 bases and 4 bases, there was a span of 15 bases. Germline values: CDR1 SQVTM, CDR2 ANQGSEA. This CDR3 is CSVISGRPYGYTF. The DNA for the CDR3 is TGCAGCGTGATTTCGGGACGGCCCTATGGCTACACCTTC.

This sequence joins TRBV27 and TRBJ1-2, with D possibly matching TRBD1 (5 bases). The CDR3 covers 14 residues. Germline-derived CDR1 and CDR2 are MNHEY and SMNVEV (reference sequence). Trimming removed 3 bases at V and 5 bases at J, with 13 bases between. The CDR3 region has the DNA TGTGCCAGCAGTTTCCAGGGCGGGGGATATGGCTACACCTTC. As protein: CASSFQGGGYGYTF.

The CDR3 bases are TGTGCCAGTAGTATACAATTATACTCCTACAATGAGCAGTTCTTC. It translates to CASSIQLYSYNEQFF. J is TRBJ2-1 and V is TRBV19; D not resolved. The germline V gene encodes CDR1 LNHDA and CDR2 SQIVND (reference sequence). Trimming cost V 2 bases and J 0 bases, with 8 bases left between them. This CDR3 has 15 residues.

The V gene is TRBV6-5, the J gene TRBJ1-2, with D possibly being TRBD1 (5 bases). Germline-derived CDR1 and CDR2 are MNHEY and SVGAGI. The length of the CDR3 is 14 residues. Trimming shortened V by 2 bases and J by 4 bases, and 11 bases separated the two germline ends. The CDR3 DNA reads TGTGCCAGCAGTTACGGGGGGACCTCCTATGGCTACACCTTC. Its translation: CASSYGGTSYGYTF.

J is TRBJ1-1 and V is TRBV13, with a tentative D call TRBD1 (5 bases). The CDR3 length is 12 residues. V was shortened by 5 bases and J by 4 bases, with 8 bases between the two germline ends. CDR1 is PRHDT, CDR2 FYEKMQ, per germline (reference sequence). For the CDR3, the DNA is TGTGCCAGCAGCAAGACAGTCACTGAAGCTTTCTTT. Its protein product is CASSKTVTEAFF.

This chain links TRBV6-6 with TRBJ1-5; D perhaps matches TRBD1 (5 bases). The CDR3 has 13 residues. Germline CDR1 is MNHNY and CDR2 is SVGAGI (reference sequence). V was clipped by 2 bases and J by 7 bases, with 9 bases between them. The chain's CDR3 is CASSYPDNQPQHF. The CDR3 nucleotides are TGTGCCAGCAGTTACCCGGACAACCAGCCCCAGCATTTT.

The chain employs TRBV4-1 and TRBJ1-4; D possibly corresponds to TRBD1 (6 bases). Trimming removed 1 base at V and 7 bases at J, with 13 bases between. The CDR3 contains 15 residues. Germline assignment: CDR1 MGHRA and CDR2 YSYEKL. The CDR3: CASSQVAGEGEKLFF. CDR3 nucleotide sequence: TGCGCCAGCAGCCAAGTAGCAGGGGAGGGTGAAAAACTGTTTTTT.

The rearrangement links TRBV13 to TRBJ1-1, with D possibly TRBD1 on 5 matching bases. V lost 6 bases to trimming and J lost 5 bases, with 13 bases between them. The germline V gene has CDR1 PRHDT and CDR2 FYEKMQ (reference sequence). This CDR3 contains 13 residues. This CDR3 is CASSEGKGTEAFF. CDR3 nucleotides: TGTGCCAGCAGTGAGGGGAAGGGGACTGAAGCTTTCTTT.

This clone occurred once. The chain uses TRBV6-6 and TRBJ1-1, with D maybe TRBD1 (6 bases). This CDR3 has 14 amino acids. V was pared by 5 bases and J by 1 base, with 11 bases between. Germline CDR1 is MNHNY and CDR2 is SVGAGI (reference sequence). The CDR3 loop is CASSRTDTNTEAFF. The CDR3 DNA is TGTGCCAGCAGTCGGACAGACACGAACACTGAAGCTTTCTTT.